A single T cell receptor beta chain is shown here with its context. Antigen unknown. Produced via immunoSEQ multiplex PCR; TCRdb's table is partial and in-frame only. The sample has 17,000 or so clones; approximately 79% are singletons. CDR1 KGHSH and CDR2 LQKENI come from the germline V gene. Trimming removed 4 bases from V and 4 bases from J, with 10 bases in between. This CDR3 spans 13 amino acids. Ipilimumab, 1 mg/kg, started 14 to 28 days after autologous transplant. Through week 26, nivolumab 3 mg/kg IV was given weeks 1, 4, 7, 10, then biweekly. The data are from a study of ipilimumab plus nivolumab after autologous stem cell transplantation. Looking at the study overall: DLBCL patients had primary refractory or relapsed disease.

General study findings and limits: TCR repertoire, Treg phenotype and gut microbiota reportedly support more study of this approach.

The chain recombines TRBV18 with TRBJ1-1; possibly TRBD1 for D (6 bases). Here the sequenced sample was PBMCs, taken in a trial of ipilimumab plus nivolumab as post-transplant consolidation. This TCR was sampled from a male donor with diffuse large B-cell lymphoma. CDR3 residues: CASSLTDSTEAFF. CDR3 nucleotide sequence: TGTGCCAGCTCACTCACGGACAGCACTGAAGCTTTCTTT.